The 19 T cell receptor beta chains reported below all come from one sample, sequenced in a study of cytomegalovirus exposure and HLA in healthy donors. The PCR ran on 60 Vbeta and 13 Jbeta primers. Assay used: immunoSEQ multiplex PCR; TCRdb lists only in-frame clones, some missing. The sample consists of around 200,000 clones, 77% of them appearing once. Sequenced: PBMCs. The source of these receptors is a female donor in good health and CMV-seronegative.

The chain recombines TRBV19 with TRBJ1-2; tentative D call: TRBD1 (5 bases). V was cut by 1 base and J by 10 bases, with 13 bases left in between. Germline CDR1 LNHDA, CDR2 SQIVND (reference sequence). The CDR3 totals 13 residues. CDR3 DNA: TGTGCCAGTAGTATAGGGGGCAGCGGGCACTACACCTTC. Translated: CASSIGGSGHYTF.

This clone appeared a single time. The CDR3 region has the DNA TGTGCCTGGAGTGCCCTACAGGGGATTCCTGATACGCAGTATTTT. Translated, it gives CAWSALQGIPDTQYF. The chain joins TRBV30 to TRBJ2-3, with 7 bases that match TRBD1. The germline CDR1 and CDR2 sequences are GTSNPN and SVGIG (reference sequence). CDR3 length equals 15 residues. Losses at the gene ends were 1 base for V and 6 bases for J; bases not matched to a gene: 10. Filled out from reference TRBV30 and TRBJ2-3, the complete variable domain reads SQTIHQWPATLVQPVGSPLSLECTVEGTSNPNLYWYRQAAGRGLQLLFYSVGIGQISSEVPQNLSASRPQDRQFILSSKKLLLSDSGFYLCAWSALQGIPDTQYFGPGTRLTVL.

CDR3: CASSSSTAETYEQYF. In DNA form, the CDR3 reads TGTGCCAGCAGCTCCTCCACAGCGGAGACCTACGAGCAGTACTTC. The chain recombines TRBV21-1 with TRBJ2-7; TRBD2, as called in the table, went unchecked against the DNA. TRBV21-1 is an annotated pseudogene. This CDR3 has 15 residues.

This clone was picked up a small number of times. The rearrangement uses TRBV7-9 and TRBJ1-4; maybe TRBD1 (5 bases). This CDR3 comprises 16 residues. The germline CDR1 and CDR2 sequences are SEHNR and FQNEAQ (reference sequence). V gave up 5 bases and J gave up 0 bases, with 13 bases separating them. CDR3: CASSGGGRSTNEKLFF. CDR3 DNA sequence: TGTGCCAGCAGCGGGGGGGGACGGTCAACTAATGAAAAACTGTTTTTT.

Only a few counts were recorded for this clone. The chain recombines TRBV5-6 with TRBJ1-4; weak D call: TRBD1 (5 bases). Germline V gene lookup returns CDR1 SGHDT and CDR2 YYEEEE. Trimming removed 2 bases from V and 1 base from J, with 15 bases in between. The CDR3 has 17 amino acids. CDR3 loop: CASSFGGGVRTNEKLFF. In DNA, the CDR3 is TGTGCCAGCAGCTTTGGGGGAGGGGTCCGAACTAATGAAAAACTGTTTTTT.

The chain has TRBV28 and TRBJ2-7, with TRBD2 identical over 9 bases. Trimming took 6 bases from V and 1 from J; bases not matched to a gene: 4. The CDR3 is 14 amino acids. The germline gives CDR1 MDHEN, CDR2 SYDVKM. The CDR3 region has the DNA TGTGCCAGCAGCCCGGGACTAGCATCCTACGAGCAGTACTTC. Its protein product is CASSPGLASYEQYF.

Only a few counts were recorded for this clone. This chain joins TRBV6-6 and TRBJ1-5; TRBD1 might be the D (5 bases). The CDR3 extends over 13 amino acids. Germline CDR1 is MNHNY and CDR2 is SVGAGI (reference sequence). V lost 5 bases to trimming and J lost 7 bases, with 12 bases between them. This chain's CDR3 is CASSGQGRQPQHF. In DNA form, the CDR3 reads TGTGCCAGCAGTGGGCAGGGAAGGCAGCCCCAGCATTTT.

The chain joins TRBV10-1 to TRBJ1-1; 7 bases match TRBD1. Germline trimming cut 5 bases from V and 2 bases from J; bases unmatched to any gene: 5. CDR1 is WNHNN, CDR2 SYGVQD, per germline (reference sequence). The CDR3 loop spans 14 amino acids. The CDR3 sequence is CASSRDRINTEAFF. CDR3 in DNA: TGCGCCAGCAGTCGGGACAGAATAAACACTGAAGCTTTCTTT.

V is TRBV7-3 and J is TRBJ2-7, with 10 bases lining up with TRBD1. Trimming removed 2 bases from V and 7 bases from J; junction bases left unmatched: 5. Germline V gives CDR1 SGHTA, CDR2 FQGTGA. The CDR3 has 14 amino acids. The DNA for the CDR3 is TGTGCCAGCAGCTTATCGGACAGGGGGGGTGAGCAGTACTTC. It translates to CASSLSDRGGEQYF.

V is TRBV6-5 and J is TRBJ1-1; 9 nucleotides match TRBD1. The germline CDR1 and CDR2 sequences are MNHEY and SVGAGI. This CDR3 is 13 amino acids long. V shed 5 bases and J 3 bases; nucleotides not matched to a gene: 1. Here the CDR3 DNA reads TGTGCCAGCAGTCGGACAGGGGACACTGAAGCTTTCTTT. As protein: CASSRTGDTEAFF.

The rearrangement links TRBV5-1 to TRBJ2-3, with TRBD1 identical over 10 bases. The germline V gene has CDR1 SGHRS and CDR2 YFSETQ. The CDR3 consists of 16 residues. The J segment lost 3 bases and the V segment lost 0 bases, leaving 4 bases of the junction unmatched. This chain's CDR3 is CASSLGQGAVTDTQYF. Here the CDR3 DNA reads TGCGCCAGCAGCTTGGGACAGGGGGCTGTAACAGATACGCAGTATTTT.

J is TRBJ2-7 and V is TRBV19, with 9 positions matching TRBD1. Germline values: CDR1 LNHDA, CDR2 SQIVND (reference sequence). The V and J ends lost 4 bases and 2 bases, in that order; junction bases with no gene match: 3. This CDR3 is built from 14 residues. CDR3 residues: CASSRDRETYEQYF. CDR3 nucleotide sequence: TGTGCCAGTAGTAGGGACAGGGAAACCTACGAGCAGTACTTC.

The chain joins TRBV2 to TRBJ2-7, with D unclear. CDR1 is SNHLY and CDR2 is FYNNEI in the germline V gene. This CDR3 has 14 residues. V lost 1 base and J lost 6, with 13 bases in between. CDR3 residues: CASSEVTRSPEQYF. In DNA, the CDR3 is TGTGCCAGCAGTGAAGTAACTCGCTCCCCCGAGCAGTACTTC.

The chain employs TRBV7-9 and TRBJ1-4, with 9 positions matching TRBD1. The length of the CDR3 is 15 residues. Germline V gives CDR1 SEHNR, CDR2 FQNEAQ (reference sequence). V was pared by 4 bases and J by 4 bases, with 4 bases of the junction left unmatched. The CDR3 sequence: CASSYTGGINEKLFF. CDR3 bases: TGTGCCAGCAGCTACACAGGGGGCATTAATGAAAAACTGTTTTTT.

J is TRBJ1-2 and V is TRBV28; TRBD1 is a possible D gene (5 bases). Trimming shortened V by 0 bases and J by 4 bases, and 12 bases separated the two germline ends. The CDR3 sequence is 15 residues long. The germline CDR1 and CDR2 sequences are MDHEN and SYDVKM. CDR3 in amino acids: CASSLWGREIYGYTF. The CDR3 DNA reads TGTGCCAGCAGTTTATGGGGACGGGAGATCTATGGCTACACCTTC.

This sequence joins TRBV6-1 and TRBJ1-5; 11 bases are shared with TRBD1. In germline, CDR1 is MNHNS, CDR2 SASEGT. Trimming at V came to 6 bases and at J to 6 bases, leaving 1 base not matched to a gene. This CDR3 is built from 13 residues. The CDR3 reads CASRDRGPQPQHF. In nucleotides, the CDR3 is TGTGCCAGCAGGGACAGGGGGCCTCAGCCCCAGCATTTT.

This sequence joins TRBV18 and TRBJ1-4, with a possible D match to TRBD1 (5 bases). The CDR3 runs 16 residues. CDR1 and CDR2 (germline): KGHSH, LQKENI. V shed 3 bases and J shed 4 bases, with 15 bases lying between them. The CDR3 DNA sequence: TGTGCCAGCTCACCCACGGGGGAAGTCGTTAATGAAAAACTGTTTTTT. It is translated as CASSPTGEVVNEKLFF.

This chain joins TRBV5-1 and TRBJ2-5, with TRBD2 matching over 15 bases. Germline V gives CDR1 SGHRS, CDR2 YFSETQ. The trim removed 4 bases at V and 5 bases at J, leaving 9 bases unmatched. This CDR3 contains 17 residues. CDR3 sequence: CASSARTSGRAYETQYF. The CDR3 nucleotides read TGCGCCAGCAGCGCTCGGACTAGCGGGAGGGCCTATGAGACCCAGTACTTC.

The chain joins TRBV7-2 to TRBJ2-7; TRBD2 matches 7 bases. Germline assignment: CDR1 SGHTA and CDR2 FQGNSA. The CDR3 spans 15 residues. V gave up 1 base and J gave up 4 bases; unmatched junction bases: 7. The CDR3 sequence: CASSLGWEGRYEQYF. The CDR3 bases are TGTGCCAGCAGCTTAGGGTGGGAGGGCCGGTACGAGCAGTACTTC.